This TCR beta chain was sequenced for a study of cytomegalovirus exposure and HLA in healthy donors. General study results and limits: An analysis done earlier found most TCR beta V segments productive about 90% or about 30% of the time. A cluster of highly shared sequence variants was likely a sequencing artifact.

This clone was recorded a few times. The antigen remains unidentified. Germline CDR1 SNHLY, CDR2 FYNNEI. This CDR3 has 15 amino acids. The V segment lost 6 bases and the J segment 1 base; nucleotides outside the gene matches: 7. In the PCR, 60 Vbeta and 13 Jbeta primers were used. Here immunoSEQ multiplex PCR was the method, and the copy in TCRdb shows in-frame clones only, minus some. Among roughly 88,000 clones, about three quarters were seen once, and the ten largest hold approximately 5.6%. This clonotype was obtained from a man aged 30 to 45 in good health and CMV-seropositive. This chain connects TRBV2 to TRBJ2-3; TRBD1 aligns across 7 bases. Sequencing was carried out using PBMCs. The CDR3 sequence is CASSRNRGGTDTQYF. The CDR3, as DNA: TGTGCCAGCAGCCGTAACAGGGGAGGCACAGATACGCAGTATTTT.